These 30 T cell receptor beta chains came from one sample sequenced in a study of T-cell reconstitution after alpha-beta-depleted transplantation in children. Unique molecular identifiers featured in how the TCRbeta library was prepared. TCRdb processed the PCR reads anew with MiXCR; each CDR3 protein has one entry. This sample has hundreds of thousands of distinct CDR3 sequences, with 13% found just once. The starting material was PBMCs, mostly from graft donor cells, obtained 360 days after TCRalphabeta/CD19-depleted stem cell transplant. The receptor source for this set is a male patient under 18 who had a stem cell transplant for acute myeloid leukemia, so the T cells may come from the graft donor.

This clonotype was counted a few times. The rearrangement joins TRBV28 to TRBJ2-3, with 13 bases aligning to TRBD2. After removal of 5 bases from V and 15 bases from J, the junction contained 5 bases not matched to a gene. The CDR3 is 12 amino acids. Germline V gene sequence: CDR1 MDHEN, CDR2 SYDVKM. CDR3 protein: CASSGGLAGEYF. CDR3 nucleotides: TGTGCCAGCAGTGGAGGACTAGCGGGAGAATATTTT.

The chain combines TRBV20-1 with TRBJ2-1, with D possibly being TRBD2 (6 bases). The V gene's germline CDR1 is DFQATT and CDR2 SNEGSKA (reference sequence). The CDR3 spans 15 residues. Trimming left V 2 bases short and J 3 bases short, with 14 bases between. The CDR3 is CSARYVTSYYNEQFF. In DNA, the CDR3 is TGCAGTGCTAGATATGTGACTAGTTACTACAATGAGCAGTTCTTC.

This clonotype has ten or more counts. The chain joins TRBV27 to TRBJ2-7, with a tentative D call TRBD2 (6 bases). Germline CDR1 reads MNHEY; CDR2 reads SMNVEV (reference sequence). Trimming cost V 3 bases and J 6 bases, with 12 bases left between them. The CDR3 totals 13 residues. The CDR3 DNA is TGTGCCAGCAGTTTCCCAACTAGCTCCGAGCAGTACTTC. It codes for CASSFPTSSEQYF.

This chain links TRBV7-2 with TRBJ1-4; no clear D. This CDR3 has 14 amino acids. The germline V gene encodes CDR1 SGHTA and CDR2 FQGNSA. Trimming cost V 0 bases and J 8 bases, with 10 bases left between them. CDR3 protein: CASSLAPKQEKLFF. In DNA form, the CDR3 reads TGTGCCAGCAGCTTAGCCCCTAAACAGGAAAAACTGTTTTTT.

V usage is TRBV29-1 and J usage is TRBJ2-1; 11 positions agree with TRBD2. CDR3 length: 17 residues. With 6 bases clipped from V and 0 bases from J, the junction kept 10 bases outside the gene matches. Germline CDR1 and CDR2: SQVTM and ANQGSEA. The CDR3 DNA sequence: TGCAGCGTAAGAGGGACTAGCGGTTCCTTCTCCTACAATGAGCAGTTCTTC. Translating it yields CSVRGTSGSFSYNEQFF.

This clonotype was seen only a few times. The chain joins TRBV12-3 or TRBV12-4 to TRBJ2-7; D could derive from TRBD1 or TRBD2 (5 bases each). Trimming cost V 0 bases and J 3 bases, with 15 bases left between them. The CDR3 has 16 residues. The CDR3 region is CASSLAPIIGGYEQYF. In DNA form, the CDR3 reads TGTGCCAGCAGTTTAGCCCCCATTATTGGGGGCTACGAGCAGTACTTC.

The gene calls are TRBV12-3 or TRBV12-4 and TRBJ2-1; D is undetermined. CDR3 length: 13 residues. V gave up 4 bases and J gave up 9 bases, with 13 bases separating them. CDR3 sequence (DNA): TGTGCCAGCAGTTCAAAGCTCGAAAGTGAGCAGTTCTTC. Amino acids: CASSSKLESEQFF.

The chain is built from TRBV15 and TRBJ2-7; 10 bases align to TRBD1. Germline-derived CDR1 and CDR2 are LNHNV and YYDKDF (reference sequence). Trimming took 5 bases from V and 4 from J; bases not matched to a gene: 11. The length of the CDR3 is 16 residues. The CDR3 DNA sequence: TGTGCCACCAGCGATCCCGGGACAGGGGCCTCATACGAGCAGTACTTC. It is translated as CATSDPGTGASYEQYF.

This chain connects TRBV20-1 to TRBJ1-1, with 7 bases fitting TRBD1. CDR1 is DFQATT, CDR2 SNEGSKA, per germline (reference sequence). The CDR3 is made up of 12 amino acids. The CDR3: CTLRQGETEAFF. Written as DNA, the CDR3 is TGCACCCTGCGGCAGGGGGAAACTGAAGCTTTCTTT.

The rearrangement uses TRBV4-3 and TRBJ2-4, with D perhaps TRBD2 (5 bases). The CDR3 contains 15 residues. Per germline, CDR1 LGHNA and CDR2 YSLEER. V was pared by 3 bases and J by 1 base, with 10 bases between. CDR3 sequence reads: CASSQEALAKNIQYF. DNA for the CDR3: TGCGCCAGCAGCCAGGAGGCCCTTGCCAAAAACATTCAGTACTTC.

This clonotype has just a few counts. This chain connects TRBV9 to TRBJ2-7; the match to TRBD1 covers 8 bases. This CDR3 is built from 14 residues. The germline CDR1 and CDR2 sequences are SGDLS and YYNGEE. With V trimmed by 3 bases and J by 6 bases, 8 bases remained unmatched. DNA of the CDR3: TGTGCCAGCAGCGCCCGGGACAGGTCCGCCGAGCAGTACTTC. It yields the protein CASSARDRSAEQYF.

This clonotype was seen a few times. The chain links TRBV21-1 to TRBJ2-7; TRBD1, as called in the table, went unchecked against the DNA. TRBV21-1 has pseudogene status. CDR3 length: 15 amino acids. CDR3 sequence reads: CASMLPGQGCYEQYF. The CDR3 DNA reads TGTGCCAGCATGTTACCGGGACAGGGCTGCTACGAGCAGTACTTC.

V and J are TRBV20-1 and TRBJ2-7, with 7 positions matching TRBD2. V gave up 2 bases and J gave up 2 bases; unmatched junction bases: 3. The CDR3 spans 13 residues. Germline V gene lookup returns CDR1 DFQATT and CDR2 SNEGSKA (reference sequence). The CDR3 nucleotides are TGCAGTGCTAGACCCGGGACTACCTACGAGCAGTACTTC. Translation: CSARPGTTYEQYF.

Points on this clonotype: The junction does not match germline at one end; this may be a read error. CDR3 sequence: CARSLLGNRWANTEAFF. In DNA form, the CDR3 reads TGTGCCCGCAGCCTACTAGGAAACAGGTGGGCAAACACTGAAGCTTTCTTT. The genes are TRBV7-3 and TRBJ1-1, with TRBD1 as a possible D gene (5 bases). The CDR3 totals 17 residues. Germline assignment: CDR1 SGHTA and CDR2 FQGTGA.

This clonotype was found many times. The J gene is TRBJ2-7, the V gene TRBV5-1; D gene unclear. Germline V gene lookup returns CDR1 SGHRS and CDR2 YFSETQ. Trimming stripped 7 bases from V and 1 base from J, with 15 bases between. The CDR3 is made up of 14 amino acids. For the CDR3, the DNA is TGCGCCAGCTTCAACAGAAACCTTTCCTACGAGCAGTACTTC. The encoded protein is CASFNRNLSYEQYF.

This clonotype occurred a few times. In DNA, the CDR3 is TGTGCCAGCACCTCTCCGGACAGGGGCCACGAGCAGTACTTC. Amino acid sequence: CASTSPDRGHEQYF. V is TRBV12-3 or TRBV12-4 and J is TRBJ2-7; 9 bases are shared with TRBD1. The length of the CDR3 is 14 residues. V was pared by 7 bases and J by 5 bases, with 9 bases of the junction left unmatched.

CDR3 amino acids: CASSIFRIRDQPQHF. The CDR3 DNA reads TGTGCCAGTAGTATCTTTAGGATCCGGGATCAGCCCCAGCATTTT. V is TRBV19 and J is TRBJ1-5, with D hard to call. Deletions cut 3 bases from V and 5 bases from J, with 14 bases between. The germline V gene encodes CDR1 LNHDA and CDR2 SQIVND (reference sequence). CDR3 length: 15 amino acids.

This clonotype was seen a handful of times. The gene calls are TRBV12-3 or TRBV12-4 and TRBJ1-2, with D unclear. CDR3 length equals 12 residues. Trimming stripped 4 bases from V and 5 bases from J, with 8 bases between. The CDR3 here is CASSSDAYGYTF. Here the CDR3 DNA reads TGTGCCAGCAGTTCGGACGCATATGGCTACACCTTC.

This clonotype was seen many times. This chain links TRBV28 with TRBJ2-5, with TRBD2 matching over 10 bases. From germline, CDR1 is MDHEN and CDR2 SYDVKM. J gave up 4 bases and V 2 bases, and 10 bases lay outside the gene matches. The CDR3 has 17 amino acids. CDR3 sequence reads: CASSLISGRALGETQYF. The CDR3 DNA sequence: TGTGCCAGCAGTTTAATCAGCGGGAGGGCCCTGGGAGAGACCCAGTACTTC.

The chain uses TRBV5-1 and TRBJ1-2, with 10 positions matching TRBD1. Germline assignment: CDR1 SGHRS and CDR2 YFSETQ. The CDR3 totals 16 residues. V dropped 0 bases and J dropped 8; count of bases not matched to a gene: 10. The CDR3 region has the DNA TGCGCCAGCAGCTTGGGCCTCACCGGGACAGGGGAAGGCTACACCTTC. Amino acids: CASSLGLTGTGEGYTF.

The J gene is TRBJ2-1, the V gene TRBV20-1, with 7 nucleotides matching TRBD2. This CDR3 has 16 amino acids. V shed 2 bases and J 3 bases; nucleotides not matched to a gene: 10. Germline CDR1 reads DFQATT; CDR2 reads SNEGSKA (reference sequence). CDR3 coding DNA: TGCAGTGCTAGAATCCAGCGGGGTGGGATCTACAATGAGCAGTTCTTC. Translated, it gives CSARIQRGGIYNEQFF.

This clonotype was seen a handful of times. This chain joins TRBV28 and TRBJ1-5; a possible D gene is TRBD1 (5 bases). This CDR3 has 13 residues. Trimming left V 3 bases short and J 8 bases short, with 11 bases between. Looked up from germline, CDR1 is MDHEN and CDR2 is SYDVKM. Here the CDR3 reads CASSFFQGEPQHF. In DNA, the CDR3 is TGTGCCAGCAGTTTTTTCCAGGGAGAGCCCCAGCATTTT. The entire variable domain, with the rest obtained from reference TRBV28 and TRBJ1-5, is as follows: DVKVTQSSRYLVKRTGEKVFLECVQDMDHENMFWYRQDPGLGLRLIYFSYDVKMKEKGDIPEGYSVSREKKERFSLILESASTNQTSMYLCASSFFQGEPQHFGDGTRLSIL.

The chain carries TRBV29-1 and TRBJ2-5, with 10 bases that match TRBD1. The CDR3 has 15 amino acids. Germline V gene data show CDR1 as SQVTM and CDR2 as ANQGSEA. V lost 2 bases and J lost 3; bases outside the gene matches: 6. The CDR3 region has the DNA TGCAGCGTTGAAAGAGGGACAGGGGTAAAAGAGACCCAGTACTTC. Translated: CSVERGTGVKETQYF.

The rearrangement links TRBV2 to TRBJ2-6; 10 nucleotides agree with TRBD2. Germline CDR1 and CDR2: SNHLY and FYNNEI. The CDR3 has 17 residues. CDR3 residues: CTLQRAGGPAGANVLTF. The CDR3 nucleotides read TGTACCCTCCAAAGAGCGGGAGGGCCGGCTGGGGCCAACGTCCTGACTTTC.

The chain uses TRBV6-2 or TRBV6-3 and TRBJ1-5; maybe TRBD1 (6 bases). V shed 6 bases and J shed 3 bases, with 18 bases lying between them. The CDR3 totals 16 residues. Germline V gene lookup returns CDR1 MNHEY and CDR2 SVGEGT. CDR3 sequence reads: CASRPTGKGPNQPQHF. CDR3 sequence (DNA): TGTGCCAGCAGACCTACAGGGAAGGGGCCCAATCAGCCCCAGCATTTT.

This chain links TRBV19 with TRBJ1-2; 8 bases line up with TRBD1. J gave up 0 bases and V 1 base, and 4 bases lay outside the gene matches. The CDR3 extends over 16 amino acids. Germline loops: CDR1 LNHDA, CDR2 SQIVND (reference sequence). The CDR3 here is CASSIGTGPSNYGYTF. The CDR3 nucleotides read TGTGCCAGTAGTATAGGGACAGGGCCTTCTAACTATGGCTACACCTTC. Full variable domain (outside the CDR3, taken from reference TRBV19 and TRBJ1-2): DGGITQSPKYLFRKEGQNVTLSCEQNLNHDAMYWYRQDPGQGLRLIYYSQIVNDFQKGDIAEGYSVSREKKESFPLTVTSAQKNPTAFYLCASSIGTGPSNYGYTFGSGTRLTVV.

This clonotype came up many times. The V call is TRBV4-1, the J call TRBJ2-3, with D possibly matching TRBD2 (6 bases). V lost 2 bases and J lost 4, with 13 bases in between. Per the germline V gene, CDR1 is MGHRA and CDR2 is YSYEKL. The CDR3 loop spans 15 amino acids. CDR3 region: CASSQSGGKADTQYF. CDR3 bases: TGCGCCAGCAGCCAATCAGGCGGGAAGGCAGATACGCAGTATTTT.

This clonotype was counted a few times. As DNA, the CDR3 is TGTGCCAGCAGTGCGGCGGGACAGGGCAACACTGAAGCTTTCTTT. Translating gives CASSAAGQGNTEAFF. The chain carries TRBV12-3 or TRBV12-4 and TRBJ1-1; 9 bases are shared with TRBD1. The length of the CDR3 is 15 residues. The V segment lost 5 bases and the J segment 2 bases; nucleotides outside the gene matches: 6.

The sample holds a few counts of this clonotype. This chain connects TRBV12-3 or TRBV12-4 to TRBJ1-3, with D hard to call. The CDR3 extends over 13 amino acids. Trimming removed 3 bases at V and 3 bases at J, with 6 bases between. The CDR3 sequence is CASSFFGGNTIYF. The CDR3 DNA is TGTGCCAGCAGTTTCTTCGGTGGAAACACCATATATTTT.

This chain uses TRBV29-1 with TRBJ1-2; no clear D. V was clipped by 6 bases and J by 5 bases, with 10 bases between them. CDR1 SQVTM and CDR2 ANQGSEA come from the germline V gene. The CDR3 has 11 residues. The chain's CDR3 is CSVTPGYGYTF. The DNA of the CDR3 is TGCAGCGTCACGCCGGGGTATGGCTACACCTTC.